The 30 T cell receptor beta chains reported below all come from one sample, sequenced in a study of T cell responses to AZD1222 COVID-19 vaccine. Sequencing used immunoSEQ multiplex PCR; TCRdb keeps in-frame clones, though not all of them. Among around 130,000 clones listed, roughly 92% were seen once. This specimen consisted of peripheral blood, obtained on day 0 of AZD1222 vaccination. The receptors here all came from an adult in good health.

This chain connects TRBV27 to TRBJ1-5; 7 bases are shared with TRBD1. The germline gives CDR1 MNHEY, CDR2 SMNVEV (reference sequence). The CDR3 contains 14 residues. V was pared by 5 bases and J by 3 bases, with 4 bases of the junction left unmatched. CDR3 nucleotides: TGTGCCAGCAGTGCCGACAGGGTCAATCAGCCCCAGCATTTT. Amino acid sequence: CASSADRVNQPQHF.

The chain joins TRBV6-5 to TRBJ2-5; D tentatively fits TRBD1 or TRBD2 (5 bases each). CDR1 MNHEY and CDR2 SVGAGI come from the germline V gene. This CDR3 contains 14 residues. V lost 6 bases and J 5 bases, leaving 16 bases between the germline ends. The CDR3: CASRGNSEGETQYF. CDR3 bases: TGTGCCAGCAGAGGGAATAGCGAGGGGGAGACCCAGTACTTC.

The V and J genes are TRBV6-6 and TRBJ2-6; 10 positions agree with TRBD1. Unmatched junction bases numbered 13, after V lost 6 bases and J lost 2 bases. This CDR3 is 19 amino acids long. Germline values: CDR1 MNHNY, CDR2 SVGAGI (reference sequence). CDR3 nucleotides: TGTGCCAGCAGCTTACTCGCGGGACAGGGGATTACTGGGGCCAACGTCCTGACTTTC. Protein: CASSLLAGQGITGANVLTF.

The genes are TRBV7-2 and TRBJ2-7, with D possibly matching TRBD2 (7 bases). Trimming stripped 1 base from V and 7 bases from J, with 17 bases between. This CDR3 comprises 15 residues. Germline CDR1 and CDR2: SGHTA and FQGNSA. Here the CDR3 reads CASSLVLGGAREQYF. The CDR3 DNA sequence: TGTGCCAGCAGCTTAGTCCTTGGGGGGGCGAGGGAGCAGTACTTC.

The chain employs TRBV4-2 and TRBJ1-6; no reliable D call. Trimming left V 2 bases short and J 1 base short, with 12 bases between. Germline V lookup: CDR1 LGHNA, CDR2 YNFKEQ. CDR3 size: 17 residues. The CDR3 DNA is TGTGCCAGCAGCCAAAGGGCGTCTGAATCCTATAATTCACCCCTCCACTTT. Translating gives CASSQRASESYNSPLHF.

The V gene is TRBV2, the J gene TRBJ1-5; TRBD1 matches at 7 bases. The J segment lost 4 bases and the V segment lost 5 bases, leaving 2 bases of the junction unmatched. Per the germline V gene, CDR1 is SNHLY and CDR2 is FYNNEI. This CDR3 has 13 residues. In nucleotides, the CDR3 is TGTGCCAGCAGTCCACAGGGGAATCAGCCCCAGCATTTT. It translates to CASSPQGNQPQHF.

The V call is TRBV18, the J call TRBJ1-5; 7 positions match TRBD1. The CDR3 is made up of 18 amino acids. CDR1 and CDR2 from the germline V gene are KGHSH and LQKENI. J was trimmed by 0 bases and V by 6 bases; bases with no gene match: 14. This CDR3 is CASSRLRQGYDSNQPQHF. The CDR3 region has the DNA TGTGCCAGCTCGCGCCTTCGACAGGGCTACGATAGCAATCAGCCCCAGCATTTT.

The rearrangement links TRBV5-1 to TRBJ1-2, with D perhaps matching TRBD1 (6 bases). V was clipped by 4 bases and J by 1 base, with 11 bases between them. The germline gives CDR1 SGHRS, CDR2 YFSETQ. This CDR3 is built from 14 residues. The CDR3 here is CASSLQQGNYGYTF. The CDR3 DNA sequence: TGCGCCAGCAGCCTACAACAGGGTAACTATGGCTACACCTTC.

The CDR3 region has the DNA TGTGCCAGCAGCCCCTCTGGGCAGGGGGGAAATTCACCCCTCCACTTT. It is translated as CASSPSGQGGNSPLHF. This chain uses TRBV11-2 with TRBJ1-6; 7 bases fit TRBD1. Germline V lookup: CDR1 SGHAT, CDR2 FQNNGV. This CDR3 is 16 amino acids long. V shed 5 bases and J 7 bases; nucleotides not matched to a gene: 11.

The chain uses TRBV21-1 and TRBJ2-3; the table names TRBD2, a call not compared with the DNA. TRBV21-1 is a listed pseudogene. There are 13 residues in the CDR3. The DNA of the CDR3 is TGTGCCAGCAGCAAAATCACTCAAGATACGCAGTATTTT. This sequence encodes CASSKITQDTQYF.

The chain has TRBV5-8 and TRBJ1-2; 7 bases agree with TRBD1. V trimming: 4 bases; J trimming: 2 bases; junction bases outside the gene matches: 8. CDR1 and CDR2 (germline): SGHTS, YDEGEE. The CDR3 covers 15 residues. The CDR3 DNA reads TGTGCCAGCAGCATCAGACAGGGTAGAAACTATGGCTACACCTTC. It specifies CASSIRQGRNYGYTF.

This clone has a single count. The chain joins TRBV4-2 to TRBJ2-3, with 8 bases that match TRBD2. The J segment lost 2 bases and the V segment lost 6 bases, leaving 10 bases of the junction unmatched. CDR1 LGHNA and CDR2 YNFKEQ come from the germline V gene. This CDR3 comprises 16 residues. CDR3: CASRPQLADNTDTQYF. The CDR3 nucleotides read TGTGCCAGCAGACCCCAACTAGCGGACAACACAGATACGCAGTATTTT.

This clone was observed once. This chain connects TRBV27 to TRBJ1-1, with D possibly being TRBD1 (5 bases). Germline V CDR1 and CDR2: MNHEY, SMNVEV (reference sequence). V shed 1 base and J shed 1 base, with 10 bases lying between them. The CDR3 totals 15 residues. As DNA, the CDR3 is TGTGCCAGCAGTTTATTCTCTCAGGGGAACACTGAAGCTTTCTTT. Its protein product is CASSLFSQGNTEAFF.

The chain employs TRBV7-2 and TRBJ1-2; 8 nucleotides agree with TRBD1. The CDR3 spans 13 residues. Germline-derived CDR1 and CDR2 are SGHTA and FQGNSA. V shed 5 bases and J 5 bases; nucleotides not matched to a gene: 4. The CDR3 spells CASSPGQGYGYTF. The CDR3 DNA sequence: TGTGCCAGCAGCCCTGGACAGGGTTATGGCTACACCTTC.

This clone occurred once. J is TRBJ2-6 and V is TRBV7-6; D is possibly TRBD1 (5 bases). CDR1 and CDR2 (germline): SGHVS, FNYEAQ. The CDR3 consists of 15 residues. V was cut by 1 base and J by 3 bases, with 7 bases left in between. The DNA for the CDR3 is TGTGCCAGCAGCTTAGGGGGCTATGGGGCCAACGTCCTGACTTTC. The encoded protein is CASSLGGYGANVLTF.

This rearrangement joins TRBV6-6 to TRBJ1-2; D is unresolved. The ends were cut back, 6 bases at V and 7 bases at J, with 15 bases in the middle. The V gene's germline CDR1 is MNHNY and CDR2 SVGAGI (reference sequence). This CDR3 spans 13 amino acids. CDR3 in amino acids: CASSIHPVGGYTF. Written as DNA, the CDR3 is TGTGCCAGCAGCATTCACCCTGTGGGTGGCTACACCTTC.

The chain links TRBV27 to TRBJ2-7; 9 bases map to TRBD2. The junction had 19 bases not matched to a gene; V was cut back by 3 bases and J by 4 bases. Germline V gene lookup returns CDR1 MNHEY and CDR2 SMNVEV (reference sequence). This CDR3 spans 19 amino acids. CDR3 sequence: CASSFPPFQRGALRYEQYF. In DNA, the CDR3 is TGTGCCAGCAGTTTCCCCCCTTTCCAGCGGGGGGCGTTAAGATACGAGCAGTACTTC.

The chain employs TRBV10-3 and TRBJ1-2; D remains ambiguous. CDR1 and CDR2 from the germline V gene are ENHRY and SYGVKD. V was trimmed by 5 bases and J by 4 bases, leaving 5 bases between them. The length of the CDR3 is 11 residues. DNA for the CDR3: TGTGCCATCAGTACGACCTATGGCTACACCTTC. This translates into CAISTTYGYTF.

V and J are TRBV6-4 and TRBJ1-5, with D hard to call. Deletions cut 0 bases from V and 0 bases from J, with 12 bases between. Germline values: CDR1 MRHNA, CDR2 SNTAGT. This CDR3 contains 17 residues. CDR3 amino acids: CASSDSSQKDSNQPQHF. The CDR3 DNA is TGTGCCAGCAGTGACTCGAGTCAAAAGGATAGCAATCAGCCCCAGCATTTT.

The genes are TRBV19 and TRBJ1-3; 7 bases match TRBD1. Germline assignment: CDR1 LNHDA and CDR2 SQIVND (reference sequence). The CDR3 is 15 amino acids. The V and J ends lost 5 bases and 0 bases, in that order; junction bases with no gene match: 4. CDR3 bases: TGTGCCAGTAGTCAAGACAGGGCCTCTGGAAACACCATATATTTT. Amino acids: CASSQDRASGNTIYF. Variable domain in full (rest from reference TRBV19 and TRBJ1-3): DGGITQSPKYLFRKEGQNVTLSCEQNLNHDAMYWYRQDPGQGLRLIYYSQIVNDFQKGDIAEGYSVSREKKESFPLTVTSAQKNPTAFYLCASSQDRASGNTIYFGEGSWLTVV.

This clone has more than one count but fewer than ten. J is TRBJ1-2 and V is TRBV11-2, with D unresolved. Germline V gives CDR1 SGHAT, CDR2 FQNNGV. The ends were cut back, 4 bases at V and 4 bases at J, with 13 bases in the middle. The CDR3 contains 14 residues. The chain's CDR3 is CASSSEGSFYGYTF. CDR3 nucleotides: TGTGCCAGCAGCTCCGAGGGCAGCTTCTATGGCTACACCTTC.

The CDR3 region is CASRAAGGANTEAFF. The CDR3, as DNA: TGTGCCAGCCGAGCCGCAGGGGGCGCGAACACTGAAGCTTTCTTT. J is TRBJ1-1 and V is TRBV27; 8 positions agree with TRBD1. This CDR3 contains 15 residues. CDR1 and CDR2 from the germline V gene are MNHEY and SMNVEV (reference sequence). V dropped 8 bases and J dropped 1; count of bases not matched to a gene: 9.

CDR3 loop: CASSQGTTEAFF. CDR3 in DNA: TGCGCCAGCAGCCAAGGTACCACTGAAGCTTTCTTT. This chain links TRBV4-1 with TRBJ1-1; D is unresolved. The germline CDR1 and CDR2 sequences are MGHRA and YSYEKL. Deletions cut 1 base from V and 4 bases from J, with 4 bases between. This CDR3 contains 12 residues.

V usage is TRBV10-3 and J usage is TRBJ2-7; D perhaps matches TRBD2 (5 bases). CDR3 length: 13 amino acids. Germline assignment: CDR1 ENHRY and CDR2 SYGVKD. V was clipped by 8 bases and J by 2 bases, with 13 bases between them. The CDR3 protein is CAIGETATYEQYF. The DNA of the CDR3 is TGTGCCATCGGGGAGACGGCAACCTACGAGCAGTACTTC.

The V and J genes are TRBV20-1 and TRBJ1-5; D is perhaps TRBD1 (6 bases). Germline V gene sequence: CDR1 DFQATT, CDR2 SNEGSKA (reference sequence). This CDR3 is built from 15 residues. V gave up 3 bases and J gave up 7 bases, with 19 bases separating them. The CDR3 DNA reads TGCAGTGCTAGTTACAGGGTGAGAGGAAAACAGCCCCAGCATTTT. This translates into CSASYRVRGKQPQHF.

The chain recombines TRBV7-3 with TRBJ1-1; D call uncertain. Germline CDR1 reads SGHTA; CDR2 reads FQGTGA. The germline V and J ends were trimmed by 3 bases and 2 bases, with 7 bases remaining between them. The CDR3 consists of 13 residues. CDR3 in DNA: TGTGCCAGCAGCTTCGTCGGCAACACTGAAGCTTTCTTT. It yields the protein CASSFVGNTEAFF.

About this clone: At the DNA level, this CDR3 is encoded by other sequences in the same sample as well. The V call is TRBV3-1 (or the pseudogene TRBV3-2), the J call TRBJ2-1; 8 bases are a match to TRBD2. The germline V gene encodes CDR1 LGHDT and CDR2 YNNKEL (reference sequence). The CDR3 loop spans 15 amino acids. J lost 4 bases, V lost 3 bases, and 5 bases had no gene match. CDR3: CASSQELAVYNEQFF. CDR3 nucleotide sequence: TGTGCCAGCAGCCAGGAACTAGCGGTATACAATGAGCAGTTCTTC.

Notes on this clone: Other DNA sequences of this sample code for an identical CDR3. The genes are TRBV6-5 and TRBJ1-1, with a weak D call TRBD1 (5 bases). The CDR3 sequence is 12 residues long. V was pared by 6 bases and J by 1 base, with 6 bases between. CDR1 MNHEY and CDR2 SVGAGI come from the germline V gene. In DNA form, the CDR3 reads TGTGCCAGCAGGGGGCAGAACACTGAAGCTTTCTTT. Protein sequence: CASRGQNTEAFF.

The CDR3 region has the DNA TGTGCCAGCTCACTAACAGGGGTTGCCACTGAAGCTTTCTTT. Protein: CASSLTGVATEAFF. The chain carries TRBV18 and TRBJ1-1, with 7 bases identical to TRBD1. The CDR3 runs 14 residues. The germline V gene encodes CDR1 KGHSH and CDR2 LQKENI. The junction had 6 bases not matched to a gene; V was cut back by 4 bases and J by 4 bases.

This chain uses TRBV7-2 with TRBJ1-5; D ambiguous. V was cut by 4 bases and J by 6 bases, with 16 bases left in between. This CDR3 is 15 amino acids long. Per the germline V gene, CDR1 is SGHTA and CDR2 is FQGNSA. CDR3 sequence: CASSSVSGLGQPQHF. DNA of the CDR3: TGTGCCAGCAGCTCCGTATCCGGCTTGGGTCAGCCCCAGCATTTT.